The 27 T cell receptor beta chains reported below all come from one sample, sequenced in a study of blood T cell repertoires in COVID-19. The table came from immunoSEQ multiplex PCR; TCRdb's copy has only in-frame clones and leaves some out. In the table there are 200,000 to 250,000 clones, 85% of which are singletons. Input material: peripheral blood. These receptors were taken from a man in his fifties with COVID-19, enrolled during active disease.

This clone was detected many times. J is TRBJ1-3 and V is TRBV6-2 or TRBV6-3; no definite D call. The CDR3 runs to 15 residues. Germline CDR1 is MNHEY and CDR2 is SVGEGT. Trimming left V 4 bases short and J 0 bases short, with 10 bases between. CDR3 nucleotide sequence: TGTGCCAGCAGTTTCCAGCGCGGCTCTGGAAACACCATATATTTT. It codes for CASSFQRGSGNTIYF.

V usage is TRBV27 and J usage is TRBJ2-1, with 7 bases that match TRBD2. V was clipped by 3 bases and J by 6 bases; unmatched bases: 5. Germline loops: CDR1 MNHEY, CDR2 SMNVEV (reference sequence). The CDR3 covers 14 residues. The CDR3 reads CASSFWGGSNEQFF. The CDR3, as DNA: TGTGCCAGCAGTTTTTGGGGAGGGTCCAATGAGCAGTTCTTC.

The rearrangement joins TRBV6-5 to TRBJ1-2; a weak D match, TRBD1 (6 bases). Trimming shortened V by 7 bases and J by 6 bases, and 21 bases separated the two germline ends. There are 15 residues in the CDR3. The germline gives CDR1 MNHEY, CDR2 SVGAGI. The CDR3 DNA is TGTGCCAGCACTCGAACGGGCGGGGGGCTCAATGGCTACACCTTC. Protein: CASTRTGGGLNGYTF.

The V gene is TRBV6-5, the J gene TRBJ1-1, with D unclear. CDR3 length equals 12 residues. V gave up 8 bases and J gave up 5 bases, with 12 bases separating them. CDR1 and CDR2 (germline): MNHEY, SVGAGI. CDR3 sequence: CASGGVGTEAFF. CDR3 DNA: TGTGCCAGCGGCGGGGTGGGAACTGAAGCTTTCTTT.

The chain employs TRBV11-3 and TRBJ2-1; no clear D gene. There are 13 residues in the CDR3. Between the trimmed V and J ends, which lost 4 bases and 6 bases, there was a span of 10 bases. Germline-derived CDR1 and CDR2 are SGHNT and YENEEA. The CDR3 nucleotides read TGTGCCAGCAGCTACGGTTCGAGCAATGAGCAGTTCTTC. Protein: CASSYGSSNEQFF.

This clone was seen a few times. This chain connects TRBV19 to TRBJ2-3; D possibly corresponds to TRBD1 (7 bases). Between the trimmed V and J ends, which lost 3 bases and 2 bases, there was a span of 12 bases. Germline CDR1 reads LNHDA; CDR2 reads SQIVND (reference sequence). This CDR3 contains 15 residues. As DNA, the CDR3 is TGTGCCAGTAGTATTTCCAGGGGGGCCACAGATACGCAGTATTTT. This codes for CASSISRGATDTQYF.

The rearrangement uses TRBV6-5 and TRBJ2-7; possibly TRBD2 for D (6 bases). The CDR3 extends over 11 amino acids. Germline V CDR1 and CDR2: MNHEY, SVGAGI. The V end was cut by 9 bases, the J end by 4 bases, with 10 bases between. The CDR3 coding sequence is TGTGCCAGTGTCAGCGGGTACGAGCAGTACTTC. Translating gives CASVSGYEQYF.

A single count supports this clone. The gene calls are TRBV2 and TRBJ2-7, with TRBD1 matching 7 bases. The germline CDR1 and CDR2 sequences are SNHLY and FYNNEI. V lost 2 bases, J lost 7 bases, and 8 bases stayed unmatched. This CDR3 has 14 amino acids. CDR3 region: CASSEYRGVPEQYF. As DNA, the CDR3 is TGTGCCAGCAGTGAATACAGGGGTGTCCCTGAGCAGTACTTC.

The V call is TRBV7-3, the J call TRBJ2-1, with D tentatively TRBD2 (6 bases). Between the trimmed V and J ends, which lost 0 bases and 4 bases, there was a span of 7 bases. Germline V lookup: CDR1 SGHTA, CDR2 FQGTGA. The CDR3 length is 14 residues. CDR3 residues: CASSLTREYNEQFF. The DNA of the CDR3 is TGTGCCAGCAGCTTAACCCGGGAGTACAATGAGCAGTTCTTC.

The chain joins TRBV6-5 to TRBJ1-6; possibly TRBD1 for D (5 bases). V lost 4 bases to trimming and J lost 6 bases, with 13 bases between them. Per the germline V gene, CDR1 is MNHEY and CDR2 is SVGAGI. This CDR3 spans 15 amino acids. CDR3 in DNA: TGTGCCAGCAGTTCCACGTGGGGCGGTAATTCACCCCTCCACTTT. This codes for CASSSTWGGNSPLHF.

This sequence joins TRBV4-2 and TRBJ2-7; weak D call: TRBD2 (5 bases). CDR3 length equals 15 residues. The germline gives CDR1 LGHNA, CDR2 YNFKEQ. With 0 bases removed from V and 1 base from J, the gap between germline ends came to 10 bases. CDR3 nucleotide sequence: TGTGCCAGCAGCCAAGATATCCGGGATTCCTACGAGCAGTACTTC. Amino acid sequence: CASSQDIRDSYEQYF.

The chain employs TRBV6-5 and TRBJ1-1; D perhaps matches TRBD1 (5 bases). V was pared by 8 bases and J by 1 base, with 11 bases between. The CDR3 extends over 13 amino acids. Germline assignment: CDR1 MNHEY and CDR2 SVGAGI. CDR3 residues: CASGARPNTEAFF. CDR3 nucleotide sequence: TGTGCCAGCGGGGCACGCCCGAACACTGAAGCTTTCTTT.

The chain joins TRBV7-2 to TRBJ1-1; 9 bases line up with TRBD1. The germline gives CDR1 SGHTA, CDR2 FQGNSA. There are 13 residues in the CDR3. The trim removed 6 bases at V and 4 bases at J, leaving 3 bases unmatched. The CDR3 spells CASRRDRATEAFF. Written as DNA, the CDR3 is TGTGCCAGCAGGAGGGACAGGGCCACTGAAGCTTTCTTT.

The rearrangement joins TRBV6-1 to TRBJ1-4, with D hard to call. The germline gives CDR1 MNHNS, CDR2 SASEGT. With 7 bases removed from V and 4 bases from J, the gap between germline ends came to 16 bases. The CDR3 totals 15 residues. Written as DNA, the CDR3 is TGTGCCAGCACCAAAGGGAGGGAGGTTAATGAAAAACTGTTTTTT. Translated, it gives CASTKGREVNEKLFF.

The chain joins TRBV6-6 to TRBJ1-4, with unresolved D. This CDR3 has 11 residues. Germline loops: CDR1 MNHNY, CDR2 SVGAGI (reference sequence). Between the trimmed V and J ends, which lost 7 bases and 6 bases, there was a span of 6 bases. In DNA form, the CDR3 reads TGTGCCAGCATAGGAGATGAAAAACTGTTTTTT. Its protein is CASIGDEKLFF.

V usage is TRBV4-3 and J usage is TRBJ1-2, with TRBD1 identical over 8 bases. The CDR3 sequence is 16 residues long. Germline assignment: CDR1 LGHNA and CDR2 YSLEER. The trim removed 4 bases at V and 5 bases at J, leaving 12 bases unmatched. The CDR3 DNA reads TGCGCCAGCAGCCCTTCCCGGGACAGGCGAATGTATGGCTACACCTTC. This codes for CASSPSRDRRMYGYTF.

V is TRBV27 and J is TRBJ2-7; perhaps TRBD2 as D (5 bases). Germline V lookup: CDR1 MNHEY, CDR2 SMNVEV (reference sequence). This CDR3 region has 13 residues. The V and J ends lost 4 bases and 4 bases respectively, with 11 bases between them. The CDR3 sequence: CASSSPSKYEQYF. The CDR3 nucleotides read TGTGCCAGCAGTTCCCCTAGCAAGTACGAGCAGTACTTC.

The genes are TRBV6-2 or TRBV6-3 and TRBJ1-5; D is possibly TRBD1 (5 bases). This CDR3 has 14 amino acids. The V gene lost 2 bases and the J gene lost 2 bases, with 7 bases spanning the gap. Germline loops: CDR1 MNHEY, CDR2 SVGEGT. The CDR3 nucleotides read TGTGCCAGCAGTTACAGGGGTGGCAATCAGCCCCAGCATTTT. Its translation is CASSYRGGNQPQHF.

This rearrangement joins TRBV6-6 to TRBJ1-3; D is unclear. Per germline, CDR1 MNHNY and CDR2 SVGAGI (reference sequence). The CDR3 has 12 amino acids. The V gene lost 8 bases and the J gene lost 4 bases, with 9 bases spanning the gap. For the CDR3, the DNA is TGTGCCAGCCTCCGGTCCGGAAACACCATATATTTT. As protein: CASLRSGNTIYF.

This chain uses TRBV4-2 with TRBJ2-1; D may be TRBD2 (6 bases). CDR3 length equals 16 residues. Germline CDR1 and CDR2: LGHNA and YNFKEQ. Trimming left V 1 base short and J 6 bases short, with 16 bases between. This chain's CDR3 is CASSQVGDSRVNEQFF. The CDR3 bases are TGTGCCAGCAGCCAAGTGGGGGACTCCAGGGTCAATGAGCAGTTCTTC.

V gene TRBV15 combines with J gene TRBJ1-2, with 7 bases matching TRBD1. Germline assignment: CDR1 LNHNV and CDR2 YYDKDF (reference sequence). V lost 1 base, J lost 5 bases, and 10 bases stayed unmatched. This CDR3 has 16 amino acids. The chain's CDR3 is CATSRAGRGSAYGYTF. CDR3 DNA sequence: TGTGCCACCAGCAGAGCGGGCAGGGGGTCGGCTTATGGCTACACCTTC.

The V gene is TRBV5-1, the J gene TRBJ1-5; D call uncertain. The CDR3 is 15 residues long. The germline gives CDR1 SGHRS, CDR2 YFSETQ. The V gene lost 0 bases and the J gene lost 0 bases, with 7 bases spanning the gap. CDR3 DNA sequence: TGCGCCAGCAGCTTGGTACAATTTAGCAATCAGCCCCAGCATTTT. This sequence encodes CASSLVQFSNQPQHF.

The chain carries TRBV7-6 and TRBJ1-1; TRBD1 is a possible D gene (5 bases). CDR1 is SGHVS and CDR2 is FNYEAQ in the germline V gene. This CDR3 region has 15 residues. The V end was cut by 4 bases, the J end by 4 bases, with 16 bases between. CDR3 residues: CASSSNRGGPTEAFF. CDR3 sequence (DNA): TGTGCCAGCAGCTCGAACCGGGGGGGTCCCACTGAAGCTTTCTTT.

CDR3 loop: CASSTGTGRVISNQPQHF. DNA of the CDR3: TGTGCCAGCAGTACCGGGACAGGGAGAGTTATTAGCAATCAGCCCCAGCATTTT. The chain recombines TRBV2 with TRBJ1-5, with 9 bases matching TRBD1. Germline-derived CDR1 and CDR2 are SNHLY and FYNNEI. V lost 5 bases to trimming and J lost 0 bases; unmatched junction nucleotides: 11. There are 18 residues in the CDR3.

This chain links TRBV18 with TRBJ2-1; 8 nucleotides align to TRBD2. V was pared by 3 bases and J by 9 bases, with 10 bases of the junction left unmatched. The germline V gene has CDR1 KGHSH and CDR2 LQKENI. The CDR3 consists of 15 residues. The CDR3 spells CASSPTLGGVGEQFF. The CDR3 DNA reads TGTGCCAGCTCACCTACTCTCGGGGGGGTAGGTGAGCAGTTCTTC.

The genes are TRBV7-6 and TRBJ2-3; D is unresolved. V gave up 5 bases and J gave up 1 base, with 13 bases separating them. Germline V gene sequence: CDR1 SGHVS, CDR2 FNYEAQ. The CDR3 is 15 residues long. The CDR3 coding sequence is TGTGCCAGCAGCCTTCAGACTTTTGGCACAGATACGCAGTATTTT. Its protein product is CASSLQTFGTDTQYF.

V and J are TRBV9 and TRBJ2-1; 7 positions agree with TRBD1. The CDR3 runs 14 residues. Losses at the gene ends were 0 bases for V and 5 bases for J; bases not matched to a gene: 2. Germline V CDR1 and CDR2: SGDLS, YYNGEE. The CDR3 DNA is TGTGCCAGCAGCGTAGCTCAGGGGGACAATGAGCAGTTCTTC. Its protein is CASSVAQGDNEQFF.